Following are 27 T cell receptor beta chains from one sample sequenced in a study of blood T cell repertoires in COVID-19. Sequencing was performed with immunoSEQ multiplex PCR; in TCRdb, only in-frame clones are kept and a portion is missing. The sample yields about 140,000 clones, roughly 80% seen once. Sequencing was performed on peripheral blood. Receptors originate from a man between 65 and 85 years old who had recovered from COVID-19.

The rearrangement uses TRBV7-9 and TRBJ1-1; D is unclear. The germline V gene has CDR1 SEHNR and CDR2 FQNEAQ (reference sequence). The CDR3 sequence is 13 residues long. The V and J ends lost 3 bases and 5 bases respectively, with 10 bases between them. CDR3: CASSFGVGTEAFF. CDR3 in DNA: TGTGCCAGCAGCTTCGGGGTAGGAACTGAAGCTTTCTTT.

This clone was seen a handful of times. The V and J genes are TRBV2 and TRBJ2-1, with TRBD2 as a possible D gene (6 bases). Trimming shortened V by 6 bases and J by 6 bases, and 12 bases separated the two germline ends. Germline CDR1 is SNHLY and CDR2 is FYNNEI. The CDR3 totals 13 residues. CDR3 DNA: TGTGCCAGCAGCCGTCTAGCGCTCAATGAGCAGTTCTTC. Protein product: CASSRLALNEQFF.

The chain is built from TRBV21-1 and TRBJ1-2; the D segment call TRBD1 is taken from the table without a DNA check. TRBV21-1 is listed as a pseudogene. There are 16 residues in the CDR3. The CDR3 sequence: CASSYKGDRGDYGYTF. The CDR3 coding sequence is TGTGCCAGCAGTTATAAAGGGGACAGGGGGGACTATGGCTACACCTTC.

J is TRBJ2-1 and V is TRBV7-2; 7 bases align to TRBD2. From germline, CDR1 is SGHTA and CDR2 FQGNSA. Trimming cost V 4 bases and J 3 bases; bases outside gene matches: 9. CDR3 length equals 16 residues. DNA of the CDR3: TGTGCCAGCAGCTCCACGGCCGGGACTATCTACAATGAGCAGTTCTTC. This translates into CASSSTAGTIYNEQFF.

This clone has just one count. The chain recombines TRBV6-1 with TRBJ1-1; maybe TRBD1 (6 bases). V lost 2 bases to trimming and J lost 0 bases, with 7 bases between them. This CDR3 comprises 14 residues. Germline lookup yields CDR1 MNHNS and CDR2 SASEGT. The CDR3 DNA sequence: TGTGCCAGCAGTGAACGGGACATGAACACTGAAGCTTTCTTT. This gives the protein CASSERDMNTEAFF.

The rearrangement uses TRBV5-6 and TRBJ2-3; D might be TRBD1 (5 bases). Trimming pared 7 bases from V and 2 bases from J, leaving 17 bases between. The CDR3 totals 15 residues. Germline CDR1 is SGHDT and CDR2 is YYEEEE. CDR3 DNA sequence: TGTGCCAGCGTGCGGCAGGGCAAATACACAGATACGCAGTATTTT. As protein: CASVRQGKYTDTQYF.

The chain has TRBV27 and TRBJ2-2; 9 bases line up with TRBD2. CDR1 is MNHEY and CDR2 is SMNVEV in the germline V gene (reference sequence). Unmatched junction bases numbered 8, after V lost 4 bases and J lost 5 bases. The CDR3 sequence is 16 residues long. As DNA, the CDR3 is TGTGCCAGCAGTTCCCAGACTAGCGGATTTACCGGGGAGCTGTTTTTT. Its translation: CASSSQTSGFTGELFF.

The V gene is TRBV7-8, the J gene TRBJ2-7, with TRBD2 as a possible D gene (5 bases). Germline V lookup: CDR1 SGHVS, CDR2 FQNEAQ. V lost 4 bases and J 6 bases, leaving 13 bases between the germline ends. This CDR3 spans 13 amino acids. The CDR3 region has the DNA TGTGCCAGCAGCTCTCCTTGGAGGCCCGAGCAGTACTTC. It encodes CASSSPWRPEQYF.

The CDR3 region is CAWSPLGGVTDTQYF. The CDR3 DNA is TGTGCCTGGAGTCCCCTTGGCGGGGTTACAGATACGCAGTATTTT. The V and J genes are TRBV30 and TRBJ2-3; tentative D call: TRBD2 (6 bases). Between the trimmed V and J ends, which lost 2 bases and 3 bases, there was a span of 15 bases. The germline V gene has CDR1 GTSNPN and CDR2 SVGIG (reference sequence). The CDR3 length is 15 residues.

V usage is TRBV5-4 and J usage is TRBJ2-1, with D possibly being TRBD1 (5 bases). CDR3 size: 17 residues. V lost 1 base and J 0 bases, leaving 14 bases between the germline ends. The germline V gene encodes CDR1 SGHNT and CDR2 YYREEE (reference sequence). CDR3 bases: TGTGCCAGCAGCTTGTCGAAGGGGCCGGGCTCCTACAATGAGCAGTTCTTC. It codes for CASSLSKGPGSYNEQFF.

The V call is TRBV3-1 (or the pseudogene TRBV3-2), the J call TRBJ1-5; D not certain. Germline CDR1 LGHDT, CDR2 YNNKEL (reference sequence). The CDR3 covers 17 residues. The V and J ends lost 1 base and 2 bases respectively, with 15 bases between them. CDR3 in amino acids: CASSQGVAQVGNQPQHF. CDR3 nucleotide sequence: TGTGCCAGCAGCCAAGGAGTGGCGCAGGTAGGCAATCAGCCCCAGCATTTT.

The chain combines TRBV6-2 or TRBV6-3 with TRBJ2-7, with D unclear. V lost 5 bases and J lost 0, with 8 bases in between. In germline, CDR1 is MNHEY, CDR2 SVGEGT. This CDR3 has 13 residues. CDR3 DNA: TGTGCCAGCAGTCTCGCCAGCTCCTACGAGCAGTACTTC. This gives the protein CASSLASSYEQYF.

The CDR3 region is CASSRQGTSRQPQHF. As DNA, the CDR3 is TGTGCCAGCAGCCGACAGGGGACAAGTAGGCAGCCCCAGCATTTT. The rearrangement uses TRBV6-2 or TRBV6-3 and TRBJ1-5; 8 positions agree with TRBD1. The length of the CDR3 is 15 residues. Germline V gives CDR1 MNHEY, CDR2 SVGEGT. The V gene end was trimmed by 6 bases and the J gene end by 7 bases; junction bases not matched to a gene: 11.

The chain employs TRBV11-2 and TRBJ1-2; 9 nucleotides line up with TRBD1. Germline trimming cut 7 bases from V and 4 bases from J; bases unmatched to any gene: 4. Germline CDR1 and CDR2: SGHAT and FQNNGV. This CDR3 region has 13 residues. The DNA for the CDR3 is TGTGCCAGCACCTCGACAGGGGGCTATGGCTACACCTTC. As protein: CASTSTGGYGYTF.

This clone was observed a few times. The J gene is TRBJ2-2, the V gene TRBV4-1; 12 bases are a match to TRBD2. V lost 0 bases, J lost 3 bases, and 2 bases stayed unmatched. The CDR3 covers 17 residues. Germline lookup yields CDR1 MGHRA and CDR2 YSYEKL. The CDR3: CASSQERLAGDTGELFF. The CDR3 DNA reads TGCGCCAGCAGCCAAGAACGACTAGCGGGAGACACCGGGGAGCTGTTTTTT.

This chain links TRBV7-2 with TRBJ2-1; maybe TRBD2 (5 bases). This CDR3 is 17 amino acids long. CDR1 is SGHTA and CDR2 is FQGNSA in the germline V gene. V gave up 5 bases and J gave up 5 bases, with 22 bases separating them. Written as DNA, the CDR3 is TGTGCCAGCAGCCTCAGCCCTTCTAGCTCAACGAACAATGAGCAGTTCTTC. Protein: CASSLSPSSSTNNEQFF.

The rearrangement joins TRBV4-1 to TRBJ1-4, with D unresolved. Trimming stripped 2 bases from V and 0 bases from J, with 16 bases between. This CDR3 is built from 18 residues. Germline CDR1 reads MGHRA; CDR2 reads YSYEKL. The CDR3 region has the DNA TGCGCCAGCAGCCAACCCCCACCGGGTGAGACAACTAATGAAAAACTGTTTTTT. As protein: CASSQPPPGETTNEKLFF.

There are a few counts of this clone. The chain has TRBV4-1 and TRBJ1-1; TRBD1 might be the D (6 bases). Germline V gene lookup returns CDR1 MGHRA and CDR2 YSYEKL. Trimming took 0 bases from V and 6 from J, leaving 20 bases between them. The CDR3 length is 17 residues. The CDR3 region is CASSQDGGRPRQAEAFF. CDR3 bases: TGCGCCAGCAGCCAAGATGGGGGCAGGCCCAGGCAGGCTGAAGCTTTCTTT.

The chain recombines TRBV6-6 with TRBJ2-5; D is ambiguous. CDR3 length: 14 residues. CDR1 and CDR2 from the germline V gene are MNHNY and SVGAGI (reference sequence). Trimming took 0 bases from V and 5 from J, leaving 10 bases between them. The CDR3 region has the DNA TGTGCCAGCAGTTACTCTCGCGGTCCGGAGACCCAGTACTTC. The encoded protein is CASSYSRGPETQYF.

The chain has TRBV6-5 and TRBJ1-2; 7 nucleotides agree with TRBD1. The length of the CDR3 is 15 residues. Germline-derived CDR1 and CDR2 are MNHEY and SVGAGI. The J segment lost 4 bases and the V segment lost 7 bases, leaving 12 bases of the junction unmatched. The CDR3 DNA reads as TGTGCCAGCAATGGACAGGTGATGATCATCTATGGCTACACCTTC. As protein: CASNGQVMIIYGYTF.

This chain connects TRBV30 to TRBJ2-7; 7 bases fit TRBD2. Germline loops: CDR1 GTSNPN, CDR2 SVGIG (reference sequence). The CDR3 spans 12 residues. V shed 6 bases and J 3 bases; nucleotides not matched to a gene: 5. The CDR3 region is CACSSGYYEQYF. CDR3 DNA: TGTGCCTGTTCTAGCGGATACTACGAGCAGTACTTC.

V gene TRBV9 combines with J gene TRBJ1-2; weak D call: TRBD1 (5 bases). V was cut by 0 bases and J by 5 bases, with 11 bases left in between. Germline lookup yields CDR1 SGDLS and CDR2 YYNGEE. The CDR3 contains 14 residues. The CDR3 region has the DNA TGTGCCAGCAGCGTAGACGGTGGGGCGTATGGCTACACCTTC. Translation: CASSVDGGAYGYTF.

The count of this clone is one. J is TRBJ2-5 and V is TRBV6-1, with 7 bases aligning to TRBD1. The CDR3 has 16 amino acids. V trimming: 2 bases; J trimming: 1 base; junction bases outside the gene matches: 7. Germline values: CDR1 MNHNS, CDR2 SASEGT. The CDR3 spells CASSEKGWTGQETQYF. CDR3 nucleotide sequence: TGTGCCAGCAGTGAAAAGGGATGGACAGGCCAAGAGACCCAGTACTTC.

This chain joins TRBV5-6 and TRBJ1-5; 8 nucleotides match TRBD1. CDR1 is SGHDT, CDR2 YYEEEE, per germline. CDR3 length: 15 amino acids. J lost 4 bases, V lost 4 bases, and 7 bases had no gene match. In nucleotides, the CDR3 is TGTGCCAGCAGCCACTGGAACAGGGGGAATCAGCCCCAGCATTTT. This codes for CASSHWNRGNQPQHF.

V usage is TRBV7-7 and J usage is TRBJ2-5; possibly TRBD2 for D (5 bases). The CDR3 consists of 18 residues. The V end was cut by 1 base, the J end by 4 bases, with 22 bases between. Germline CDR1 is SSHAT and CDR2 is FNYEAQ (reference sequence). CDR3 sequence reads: CASSLGSGGPPIVETQYF. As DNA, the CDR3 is TGTGCCAGCAGCTTAGGGAGCGGCGGACCCCCGATCGTAGAGACCCAGTACTTC.

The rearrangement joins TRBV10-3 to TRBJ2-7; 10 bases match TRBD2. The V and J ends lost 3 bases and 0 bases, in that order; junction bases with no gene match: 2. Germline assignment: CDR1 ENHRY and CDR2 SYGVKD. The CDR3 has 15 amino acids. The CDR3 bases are TGTGCCATCAGTGAACGACTAGCGGGCTCCTACGAGCAGTACTTC. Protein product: CAISERLAGSYEQYF.

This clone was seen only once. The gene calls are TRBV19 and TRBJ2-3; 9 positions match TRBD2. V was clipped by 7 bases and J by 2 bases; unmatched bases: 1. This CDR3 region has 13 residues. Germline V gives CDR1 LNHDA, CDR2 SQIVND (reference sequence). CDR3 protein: CASKREATDTQYF. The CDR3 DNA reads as TGTGCCAGTAAGCGGGAGGCCACAGATACGCAGTATTTT.